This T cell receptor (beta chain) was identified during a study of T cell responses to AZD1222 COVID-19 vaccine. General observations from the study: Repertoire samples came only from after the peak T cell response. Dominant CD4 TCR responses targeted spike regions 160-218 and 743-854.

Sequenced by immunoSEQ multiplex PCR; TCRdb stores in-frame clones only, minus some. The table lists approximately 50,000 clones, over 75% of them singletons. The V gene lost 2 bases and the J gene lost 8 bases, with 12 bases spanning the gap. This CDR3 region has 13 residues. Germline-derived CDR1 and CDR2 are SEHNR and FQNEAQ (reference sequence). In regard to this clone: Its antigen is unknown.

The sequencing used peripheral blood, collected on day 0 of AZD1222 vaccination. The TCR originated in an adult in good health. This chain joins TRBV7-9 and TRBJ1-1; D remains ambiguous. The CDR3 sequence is CASSLTTKAEAFF. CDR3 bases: TGTGCCAGCAGCTTAACCACGAAGGCAGAAGCTTTCTTT.